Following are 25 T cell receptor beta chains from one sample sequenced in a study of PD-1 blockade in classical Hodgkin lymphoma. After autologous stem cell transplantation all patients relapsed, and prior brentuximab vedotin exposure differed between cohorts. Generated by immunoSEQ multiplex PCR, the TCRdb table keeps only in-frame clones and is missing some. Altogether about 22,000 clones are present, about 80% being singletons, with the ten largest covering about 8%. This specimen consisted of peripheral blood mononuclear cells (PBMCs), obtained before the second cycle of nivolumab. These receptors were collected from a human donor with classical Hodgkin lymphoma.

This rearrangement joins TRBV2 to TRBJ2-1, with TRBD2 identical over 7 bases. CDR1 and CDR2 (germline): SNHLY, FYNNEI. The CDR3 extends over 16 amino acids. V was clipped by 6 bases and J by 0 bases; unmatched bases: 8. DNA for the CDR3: TGTGCCAGCAGAGATATAGCGGGCCTCTCCTACAATGAGCAGTTCTTC. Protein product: CASRDIAGLSYNEQFF.

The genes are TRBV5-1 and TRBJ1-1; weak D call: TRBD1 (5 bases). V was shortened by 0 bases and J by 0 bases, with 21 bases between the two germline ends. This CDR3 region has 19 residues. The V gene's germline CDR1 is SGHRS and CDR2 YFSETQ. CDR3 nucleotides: TGCGCCAGCAGCTTGGTAGTTCCGGGACTCCCGTTCATGAACACTGAAGCTTTCTTT. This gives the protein CASSLVVPGLPFMNTEAFF.

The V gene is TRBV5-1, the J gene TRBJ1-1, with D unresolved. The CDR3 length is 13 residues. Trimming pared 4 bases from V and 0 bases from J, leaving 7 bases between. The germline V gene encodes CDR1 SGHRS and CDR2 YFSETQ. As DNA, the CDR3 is TGCGCCAGCAGCCTTTCTTTGAACACTGAAGCTTTCTTT. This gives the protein CASSLSLNTEAFF.

CDR3 in amino acids: CASSNRAFVAFF. CDR3 DNA sequence: TGTGCCAGCAGCAACAGGGCTTTTGTGGCTTTCTTT. The V call is TRBV28, the J call TRBJ1-1, with D tentatively TRBD1 (6 bases). The V gene lost 6 bases and the J gene lost 11 bases, with 16 bases spanning the gap. There are 12 residues in the CDR3. Germline V gene lookup returns CDR1 MDHEN and CDR2 SYDVKM.

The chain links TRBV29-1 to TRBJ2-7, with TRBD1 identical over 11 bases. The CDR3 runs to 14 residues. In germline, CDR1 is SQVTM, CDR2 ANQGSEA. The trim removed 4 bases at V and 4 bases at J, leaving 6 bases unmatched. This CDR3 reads CSVVSGQGGYEQYF. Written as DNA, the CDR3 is TGCAGCGTTGTTTCGGGACAGGGGGGTTACGAGCAGTACTTC.

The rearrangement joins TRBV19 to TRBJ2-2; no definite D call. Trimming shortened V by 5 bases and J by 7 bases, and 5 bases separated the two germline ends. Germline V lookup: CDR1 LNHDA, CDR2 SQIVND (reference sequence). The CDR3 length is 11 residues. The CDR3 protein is CASSQVGELFF. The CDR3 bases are TGTGCCAGTAGTCAAGTCGGGGAGCTGTTTTTT.

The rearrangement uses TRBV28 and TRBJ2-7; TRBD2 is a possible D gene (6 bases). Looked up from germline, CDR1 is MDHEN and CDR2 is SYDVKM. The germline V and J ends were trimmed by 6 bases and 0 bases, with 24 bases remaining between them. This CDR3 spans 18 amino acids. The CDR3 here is CASSLTGDGLALSYEQYF. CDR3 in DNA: TGTGCCAGCAGCTTAACGGGGGACGGGCTGGCCCTCTCCTACGAGCAGTACTTC. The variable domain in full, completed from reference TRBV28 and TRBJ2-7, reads DVKVTQSSRYLVKRTGEKVFLECVQDMDHENMFWYRQDPGLGLRLIYFSYDVKMKEKGDIPEGYSVSREKKERFSLILESASTNQTSMYLCASSLTGDGLALSYEQYFGPGTRLTVT.

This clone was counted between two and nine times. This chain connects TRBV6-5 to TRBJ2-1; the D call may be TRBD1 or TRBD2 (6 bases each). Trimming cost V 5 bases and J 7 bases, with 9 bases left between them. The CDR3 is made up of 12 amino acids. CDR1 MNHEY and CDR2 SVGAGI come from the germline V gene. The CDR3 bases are TGTGCCAGCAGTGTAGGGGGGAATGAGCAGTTCTTC. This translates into CASSVGGNEQFF.

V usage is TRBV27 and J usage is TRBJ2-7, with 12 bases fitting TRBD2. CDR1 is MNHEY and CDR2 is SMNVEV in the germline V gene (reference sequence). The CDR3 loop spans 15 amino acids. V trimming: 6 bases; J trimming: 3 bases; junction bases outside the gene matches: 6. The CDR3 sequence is CASSTRTSGNYEQYF. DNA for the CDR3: TGTGCCAGCAGCACCCGGACTAGCGGGAACTACGAGCAGTACTTC.

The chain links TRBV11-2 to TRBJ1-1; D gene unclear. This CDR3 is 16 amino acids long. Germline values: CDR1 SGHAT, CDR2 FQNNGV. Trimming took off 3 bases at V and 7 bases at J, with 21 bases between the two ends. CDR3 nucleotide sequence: TGTGCCAGCAGCTTGCTCTCCGTAACGGCTAGAGGTGAAGCTTTCTTT. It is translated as CASSLLSVTARGEAFF.

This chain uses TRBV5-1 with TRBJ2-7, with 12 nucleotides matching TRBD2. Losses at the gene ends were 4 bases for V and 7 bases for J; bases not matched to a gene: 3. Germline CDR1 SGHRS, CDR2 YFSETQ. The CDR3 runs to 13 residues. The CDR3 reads CASSTGTSGEQYF. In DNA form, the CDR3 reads TGCGCCAGCAGCACCGGGACTAGCGGGGAGCAGTACTTC.

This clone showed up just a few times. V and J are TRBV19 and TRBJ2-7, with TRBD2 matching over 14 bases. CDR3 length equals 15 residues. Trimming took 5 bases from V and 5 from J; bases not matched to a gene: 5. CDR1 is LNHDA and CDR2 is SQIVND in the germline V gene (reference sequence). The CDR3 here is CASSPQGLAGDEQYF. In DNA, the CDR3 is TGTGCCAGTAGTCCACAGGGACTAGCGGGAGACGAGCAGTACTTC.

CDR3 residues: CASSFTSSGDQPQHF. CDR3 DNA: TGTGCCAGCAGCTTCACATCTTCAGGGGATCAGCCCCAGCATTTT. The chain carries TRBV7-9 and TRBJ1-5; a possible D gene is TRBD1 (6 bases). The length of the CDR3 is 15 residues. Germline-derived CDR1 and CDR2 are SEHNR and FQNEAQ (reference sequence). The V and J ends lost 3 bases and 5 bases respectively, with 14 bases between them.

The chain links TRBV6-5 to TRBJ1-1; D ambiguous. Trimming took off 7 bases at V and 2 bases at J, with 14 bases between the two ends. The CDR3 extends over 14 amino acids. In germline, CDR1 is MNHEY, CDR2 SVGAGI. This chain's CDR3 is CASKVGEANTEAFF. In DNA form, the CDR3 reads TGTGCCAGCAAAGTGGGCGAAGCAAACACTGAAGCTTTCTTT.

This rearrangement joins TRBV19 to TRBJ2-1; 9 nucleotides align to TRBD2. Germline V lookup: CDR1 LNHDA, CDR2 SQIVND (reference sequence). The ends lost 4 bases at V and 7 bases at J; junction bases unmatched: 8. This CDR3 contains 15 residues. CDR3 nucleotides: TGTGCCAGTAGTAGACTAGCGGAGATTACAAATGAGCAGTTCTTC. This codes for CASSRLAEITNEQFF.

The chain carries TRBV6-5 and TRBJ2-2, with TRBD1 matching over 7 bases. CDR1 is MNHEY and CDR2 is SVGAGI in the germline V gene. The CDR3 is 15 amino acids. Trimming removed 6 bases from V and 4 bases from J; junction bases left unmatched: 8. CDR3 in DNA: TGTGCCAGCAGACGATCCGGGACAGCCACCGGGGAGCTGTTTTTT. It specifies CASRRSGTATGELFF.

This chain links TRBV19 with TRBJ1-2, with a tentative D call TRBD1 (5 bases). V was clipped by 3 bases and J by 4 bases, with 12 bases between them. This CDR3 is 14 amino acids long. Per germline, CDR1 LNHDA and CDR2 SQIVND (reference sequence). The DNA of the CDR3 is TGTGCCAGTAGTATGCCGCCAGGGATCTATGGCTACACCTTC. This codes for CASSMPPGIYGYTF. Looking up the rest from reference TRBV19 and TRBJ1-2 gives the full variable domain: DGGITQSPKYLFRKEGQNVTLSCEQNLNHDAMYWYRQDPGQGLRLIYYSQIVNDFQKGDIAEGYSVSREKKESFPLTVTSAQKNPTAFYLCASSMPPGIYGYTFGSGTRLTVV.

This CDR3 reads CASSFSGGGYNEQFF. The CDR3 DNA follows: TGCGCCAGCAGCTTTTCGGGAGGGGGCTACAATGAGCAGTTCTTC. The rearrangement joins TRBV5-1 to TRBJ2-1; the match to TRBD2 covers 8 bases. Germline CDR1 is SGHRS and CDR2 is YFSETQ. Trimming took 2 bases from V and 3 from J; bases not matched to a gene: 4. This CDR3 comprises 15 residues.

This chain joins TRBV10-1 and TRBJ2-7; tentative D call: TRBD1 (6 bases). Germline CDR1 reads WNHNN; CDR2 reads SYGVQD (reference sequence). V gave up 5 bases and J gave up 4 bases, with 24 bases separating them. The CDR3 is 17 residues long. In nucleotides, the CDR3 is TGCGCCAGCAGTATCCGAGACATACCCTTGGGGGCTTACGAGCAGTACTTC. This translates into CASSIRDIPLGAYEQYF.

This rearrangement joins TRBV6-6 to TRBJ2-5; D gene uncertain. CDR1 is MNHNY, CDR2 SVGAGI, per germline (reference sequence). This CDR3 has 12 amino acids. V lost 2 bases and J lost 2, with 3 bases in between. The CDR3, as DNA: TGTGCCAGCAGTTACGGACAAGAGACCCAGTACTTC. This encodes CASSYGQETQYF.

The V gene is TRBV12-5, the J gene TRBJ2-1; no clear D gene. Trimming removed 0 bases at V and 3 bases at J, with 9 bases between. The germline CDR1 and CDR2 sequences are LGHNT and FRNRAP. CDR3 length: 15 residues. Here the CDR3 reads CASGLVLGSYNEQFF. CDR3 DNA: TGTGCTAGTGGTTTGGTATTAGGCAGCTACAATGAGCAGTTCTTC.

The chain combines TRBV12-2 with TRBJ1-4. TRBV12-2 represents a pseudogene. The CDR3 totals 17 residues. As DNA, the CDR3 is TGTGCAAGTCGCTTACTATCTCCGGGGCCAACTAATGAAAAACTGTTTTTT. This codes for CASRLLSPGPTNEKLFF.

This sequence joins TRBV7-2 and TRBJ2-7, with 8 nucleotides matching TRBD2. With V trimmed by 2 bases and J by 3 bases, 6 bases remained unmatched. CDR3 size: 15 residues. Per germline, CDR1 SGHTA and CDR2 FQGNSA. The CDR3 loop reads CASSLFALADYEQYF. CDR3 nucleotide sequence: TGTGCCAGCAGCTTATTCGCACTAGCGGACTACGAGCAGTACTTC. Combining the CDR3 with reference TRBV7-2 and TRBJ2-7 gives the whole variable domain GAGVSQSPSNKVTEKGKDVELRCDPISGHTALYWYRQSLGQGLEFLIYFQGNSAPDKSGLPSDRFSAERTGGSVSTLTIQRTQQEDSAVYLCASSLFALADYEQYFGPGTRLTVT.

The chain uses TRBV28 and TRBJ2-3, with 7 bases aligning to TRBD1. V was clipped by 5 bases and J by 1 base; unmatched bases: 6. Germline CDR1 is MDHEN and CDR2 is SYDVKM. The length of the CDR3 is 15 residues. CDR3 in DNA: TGTGCCAGCAGTGACCGGGACAGCGGCACAGATACGCAGTATTTT. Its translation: CASSDRDSGTDTQYF.

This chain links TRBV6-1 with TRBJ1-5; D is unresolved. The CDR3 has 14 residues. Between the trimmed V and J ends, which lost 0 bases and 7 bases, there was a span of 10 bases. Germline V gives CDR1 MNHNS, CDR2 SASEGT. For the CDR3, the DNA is TGTGCCAGCAGTGAAGCGTATTCTCTCCAGCCCCAGCATTTT. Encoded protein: CASSEAYSLQPQHF.